Listed here are 20 T cell receptor beta chains from one sample, sequenced in a study of neurological immune-mediated disorders. TCRdb ran MiXCR on the 5' RACE reads and lists one entry per CDR3 protein. The sample has around 60,000 distinct CDR3 sequences, over 8.5% seen once. Time point given: longitudinal time-point 1 (baseline). Sequencing used PBMCs. These receptors all come from a male donor with HTLV-1-associated myelopathy (HAM/TSP).

This clonotype was observed at least ten times. CDR3 residues: CSARQGAGGYGYTF. The CDR3 coding sequence is TGCAGTGCCAGACAGGGGGCGGGGGGATATGGCTACACCTTC. V and J are TRBV20-1 and TRBJ1-2, with 10 bases identical to TRBD1. Trimming cost V 6 bases and J 5 bases; bases outside gene matches: 9. The CDR3 loop spans 14 amino acids. Germline CDR1 reads DFQATT; CDR2 reads SNEGSKA (reference sequence).

This clonotype appeared many times. This chain connects TRBV6-6 to TRBJ2-1; 7 positions agree with TRBD2. Germline CDR1 and CDR2: MNHNY and SVGAGI (reference sequence). With 6 bases clipped from V and 8 bases from J, the junction kept 4 bases outside the gene matches. The CDR3 runs to 12 residues. CDR3 sequence (DNA): TGTGCCAGCAGCCCTAGCGGCGATGAGCAGTTCTTC. This encodes CASSPSGDEQFF.

This clonotype was seen many times. The chain uses TRBV4-3 and TRBJ2-3; D may be TRBD1 (5 bases). Germline values: CDR1 LGHNA, CDR2 YSLEER. The CDR3 loop spans 16 amino acids. Trimming removed 0 bases at V and 3 bases at J, with 13 bases between. The CDR3 loop is CASSQDNGQGTDTQYF. The CDR3 nucleotides read TGCGCCAGCAGCCAAGATAATGGGCAGGGTACAGATACGCAGTATTTT.

This clonotype showed up many times. V and J are TRBV5-1 and TRBJ1-1; D not resolved. CDR1 SGHRS and CDR2 YFSETQ come from the germline V gene. Trimming pared 3 bases from V and 4 bases from J, leaving 10 bases between. This CDR3 region has 13 residues. CDR3 DNA: TGCGCCAGCAGCTCGGTCGCGGGCACTGAAGCTTTCTTT. Translation: CASSSVAGTEAFF.

This clonotype was seen many times. V and J are TRBV9 and TRBJ2-5; perhaps TRBD1 as D (7 bases). There are 15 residues in the CDR3. Trimming left V 4 bases short and J 7 bases short, with 20 bases between. Germline V gene sequence: CDR1 SGDLS, CDR2 YYNGEE. CDR3 residues: CASSPRRGATGTQYF. The CDR3 nucleotides read TGTGCCAGCAGCCCCCGCAGGGGGGCGACGGGGACCCAGTACTTC.

Many counts were recorded for this clonotype. The chain carries TRBV5-1 and TRBJ2-7; 8 bases are shared with TRBD1. The CDR3 consists of 15 residues. Germline CDR1 SGHRS, CDR2 YFSETQ. The V and J ends lost 2 bases and 7 bases, in that order; junction bases with no gene match: 11. CDR3 nucleotide sequence: TGCGCCAGCAGCTTTGGGCAGGGGGCCCGGTGGGAGCAGTACTTC. Translated: CASSFGQGARWEQYF.

This rearrangement joins TRBV27 to TRBJ2-7; tentative D call: TRBD2 (7 bases). Germline values: CDR1 MNHEY, CDR2 SMNVEV (reference sequence). The CDR3 covers 12 residues. Trimming pared 5 bases from V and 9 bases from J, leaving 14 bases between. CDR3 residues: CASSPGGAVQYF. CDR3 DNA: TGTGCCAGCAGTCCTGGGGGGGCAGTGCAGTACTTC.

This clonotype showed up many times. The chain employs TRBV7-8 and TRBJ2-6; 7 bases map to TRBD1. The junction had 3 bases not matched to a gene; V was cut back by 4 bases and J by 0 bases. The germline V gene has CDR1 SGHVS and CDR2 FQNEAQ. The CDR3 spans 16 residues. In DNA, the CDR3 is TGTGCCAGCAGCTGGGGACAGAGCTCTGGGGCCAACGTCCTGACTTTC. Residues: CASSWGQSSGANVLTF.

This clonotype was found many times. The chain couples TRBV5-1 to TRBJ1-1; a weak D match, TRBD1 (6 bases). Germline V lookup: CDR1 SGHRS, CDR2 YFSETQ. V was cut by 5 bases and J by 11 bases, with 22 bases left in between. The CDR3 is made up of 14 amino acids. CDR3 coding DNA: TGCGCCAGCAGTTCTACAAGGGGGGGGGGTGCGGCTTTCTTT. Protein: CASSSTRGGGAAFF.

This clonotype occurred a few times. A much larger clone differs by one base, so this may be a read error. J is TRBJ2-5 and V is TRBV7-2, with no clear D. Germline V CDR1 and CDR2: SGHTA, FQGNSA. The CDR3 has 11 amino acids. V lost 2 bases, J lost 8 bases, and 6 bases lay in between. The CDR3 is CASSLLHTQYF. DNA of the CDR3: TGTGCCAGCAGCTTATTGCATACCCAGTACTTC.

This clonotype has a count of ten or more. J is TRBJ2-4 and V is TRBV3-1, with TRBD2 matching 7 bases. The CDR3 has 14 amino acids. From germline, CDR1 is LGHDT and CDR2 YNNKEL (reference sequence). J gave up 8 bases and V 4 bases, and 8 bases lay outside the gene matches. The CDR3 bases are TGTGCCAGCAGCCCCGAGGGGAGGGCCCACATTCAGTACTTC. Protein product: CASSPEGRAHIQYF.

Many counts were recorded for this clonotype. The chain joins TRBV4-1 to TRBJ2-7; D may be TRBD1 (7 bases). CDR3 length equals 12 residues. Between the trimmed V and J ends, which lost 3 bases and 7 bases, there was a span of 10 bases. The germline CDR1 and CDR2 sequences are MGHRA and YSYEKL. The CDR3 sequence is CASSHRGEEQYF. In nucleotides, the CDR3 is TGCGCCAGCAGCCACAGGGGGGAAGAGCAGTACTTC.

This clonotype was observed at least ten times. The CDR3 bases are TGTGCCAGCAGTTTGGGACAGTACAACTACGAGCAGTACTTC. Its protein product is CASSLGQYNYEQYF. This chain links TRBV6-5 with TRBJ2-7, with 7 bases identical to TRBD1. Germline values: CDR1 MNHEY, CDR2 SVGAGI. J was trimmed by 3 bases and V by 4 bases; bases with no gene match: 6. The CDR3 is 14 amino acids.

This clonotype was detected ten times or more. The V and J genes are TRBV20-1 and TRBJ2-7; TRBD2 aligns across 9 bases. V shed 3 bases, J shed 4 bases, and the junction held 7 bases outside the gene matches. Germline CDR1 and CDR2: DFQATT and SNEGSKA (reference sequence). The CDR3 consists of 14 residues. The CDR3 DNA follows: TGCAGTGCTAGGCCGGGACTAGCTATGTACGAGCAGTACTTC. It specifies CSARPGLAMYEQYF.

This clonotype was recorded at least ten times. The chain employs TRBV30 and TRBJ2-2; TRBD1 matches at 7 bases. CDR1 GTSNPN and CDR2 SVGIG come from the germline V gene (reference sequence). The CDR3 is 14 residues long. With V trimmed by 5 bases and J by 8 bases, 11 bases remained unmatched. The CDR3 reads CAWYGTELRGELFF. DNA for the CDR3: TGTGCCTGGTACGGGACAGAGCTAAGAGGGGAGCTGTTTTTT.

This clonotype was seen many times. The chain combines TRBV5-1 with TRBJ1-1, with 7 bases fitting TRBD1. Germline V gene data show CDR1 as SGHRS and CDR2 as YFSETQ. The CDR3 sequence is 13 residues long. V shed 2 bases and J 4 bases; nucleotides not matched to a gene: 2. In DNA, the CDR3 is TGCGCCAGCAGCTTTCAGGGGGGCACTGAAGCTTTCTTT. This encodes CASSFQGGTEAFF.

The sample holds many counts of this clonotype. The chain uses TRBV3-1 and TRBJ2-2, with D perhaps matching TRBD1 or TRBD2 (6 bases each). The CDR3 consists of 18 residues. Germline V CDR1 and CDR2: LGHDT, YNNKEL (reference sequence). Deletions cut 4 bases from V and 0 bases from J, with 18 bases between. The CDR3 DNA reads TGTGCCAGCAGCCCCATATGGCCGGGGGCCGCGAACACCGGGGAGCTGTTTTTT. It is translated as CASSPIWPGAANTGELFF. The full variable domain, with the rest looked up from reference TRBV3-1 and TRBJ2-2, is DTAVSQTPKYLVTQMGNDKSIKCEQNLGHDTMYWYKQDSKKFLKIMFSYNNKELIINETVPNRFSPKSPDKAHLNLHINSLELGDSAVYFCASSPIWPGAANTGELFFGEGSRLTVL.

This clonotype came up many times. The chain employs TRBV7-2 and TRBJ1-1; D gene ambiguous. The ends were cut back, 4 bases at V and 0 bases at J, with 3 bases in the middle. The germline gives CDR1 SGHTA, CDR2 FQGNSA. The CDR3 runs to 12 residues. CDR3 protein: CASSYLNTEAFF. The DNA for the CDR3 is TGTGCCAGCAGCTACCTGAACACTGAAGCTTTCTTT. The full variable domain, completed using reference TRBV7-2 and TRBJ1-1, is GAGVSQSPSNKVTEKGKDVELRCDPISGHTALYWYRQSLGQGLEFLIYFQGNSAPDKSGLPSDRFSAERTGGSVSTLTIQRTQQEDSAVYLCASSYLNTEAFFGQGTRLTVV.

There are many counts of this clonotype. J is TRBJ1-1 and V is TRBV12-3 or TRBV12-4; a weak D match, TRBD1 (6 bases). The CDR3 has 13 residues. V was cut by 7 bases and J by 3 bases, with 12 bases left in between. CDR3 nucleotide sequence: TGTGCCAGCACCCTGGACAGATACACTGAAGCTTTCTTT. Amino acid sequence: CASTLDRYTEAFF.

This clonotype has at least ten counts. CDR3 coding DNA: TGTGCCAGCAGTGAAGGCATAACTAACTATGGCTACACCTTC. It codes for CASSEGITNYGYTF. This chain links TRBV6-1 with TRBJ1-2; no clear D. Germline assignment: CDR1 MNHNS and CDR2 SASEGT. This CDR3 comprises 14 residues. V lost 1 base and J lost 0, with 6 bases in between.